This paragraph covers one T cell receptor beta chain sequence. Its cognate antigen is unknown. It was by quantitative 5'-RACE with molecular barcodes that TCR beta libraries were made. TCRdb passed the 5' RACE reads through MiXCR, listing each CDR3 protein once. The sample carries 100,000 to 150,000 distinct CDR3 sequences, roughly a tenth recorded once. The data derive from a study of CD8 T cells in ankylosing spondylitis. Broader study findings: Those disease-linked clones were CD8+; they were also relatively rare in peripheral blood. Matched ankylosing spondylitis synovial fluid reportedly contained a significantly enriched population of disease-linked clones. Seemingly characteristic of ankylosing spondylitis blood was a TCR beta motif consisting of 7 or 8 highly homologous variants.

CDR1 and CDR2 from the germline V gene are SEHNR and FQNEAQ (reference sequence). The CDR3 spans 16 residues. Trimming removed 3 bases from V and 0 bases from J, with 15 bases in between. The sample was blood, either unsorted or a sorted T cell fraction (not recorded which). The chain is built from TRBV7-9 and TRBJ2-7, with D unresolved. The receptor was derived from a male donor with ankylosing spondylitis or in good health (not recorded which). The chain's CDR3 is CASSFFLGFSSYEQYF. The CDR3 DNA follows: TGTGCCAGCAGCTTTTTTCTTGGATTTAGCTCCTACGAGCAGTACTTC.